This T cell receptor beta chain appears in the sequencing data of a study of blood T cell repertoires in COVID-19. Clinical history reported by participants formed the basis on which cohorts were assigned. Cohort 3 donors were reported recovered after two negative PCRs, clearance, or symptom resolution. CDR1 and CDR2 (germline): KGHSH, LQKENI. The CDR3 spans 13 residues. V gave up 3 bases and J gave up 6 bases, with 9 bases separating them. Profiled with immunoSEQ multiplex PCR; TCRdb holds only in-frame clones, not every one. The sample has about 220,000 clones, around 84% seen once. This chain uses TRBV18 with TRBJ1-5; D is undetermined. The TCR sequence derives from a woman between 35 and 50 years old who had recovered from COVID-19. The material sequenced was PBMCs or T cells enriched from blood (not recorded which). CDR3 region: CASSPAGTQPQHF. CDR3 DNA sequence: TGTGCCAGCTCACCGGCGGGTACTCAGCCCCAGCATTTT.